A single sample is the source of the 13 T cell receptor beta chains below, sequenced in a study of control samples from healthy donors and cancer patients. Produced via immunoSEQ multiplex PCR; TCRdb's table is partial and in-frame only. The table lists 100,000 to 150,000 clones, 75% to 95% of them singletons. Sequencing input: blood. The source of these receptors is a man aged 18 to 30 in good health.

The chain couples TRBV19 to TRBJ1-1; D remains unclear. This CDR3 has 18 amino acids. Germline assignment: CDR1 LNHDA and CDR2 SQIVND (reference sequence). Trimming pared 3 bases from V and 3 bases from J, leaving 23 bases between. The CDR3 DNA reads TGTGCCAGTAGTATTTTATTGGGAATAGGCTCCTCCGACACTGAAGCTTTCTTT. It yields the protein CASSILLGIGSSDTEAFF.

Only a few counts were recorded for this clone. The chain recombines TRBV12-3 or TRBV12-4 with TRBJ1-2; unclear D gene. The V end was cut by 3 bases, the J end by 4 bases, with 9 bases between. There are 13 residues in the CDR3. The CDR3: CASSLRYGYGYTF. The CDR3 DNA is TGTGCCAGCAGTTTGAGGTACGGCTATGGCTACACCTTC.

The chain carries TRBV4-1 and TRBJ2-4; D gene ambiguous. This CDR3 contains 17 residues. Germline loops: CDR1 MGHRA, CDR2 YSYEKL. With 3 bases removed from V and 0 bases from J, the gap between germline ends came to 15 bases. CDR3 in DNA: TGCGCCAGCAGCCATTTCGACTCCGACCTAGCCAAAAACATTCAGTACTTC. Its translation is CASSHFDSDLAKNIQYF.

The chain employs TRBV2 and TRBJ1-6, with D possibly matching TRBD1 (6 bases). In germline, CDR1 is SNHLY, CDR2 FYNNEI. Trimming stripped 5 bases from V and 6 bases from J, with 11 bases between. This CDR3 is 14 amino acids long. The CDR3 here is CASSSDRTNSPLHF. Here the CDR3 DNA reads TGTGCCAGCAGTTCAGACAGGACTAATTCACCCCTCCACTTT.

This chain connects TRBV3-1 (or the pseudogene TRBV3-2) to TRBJ1-5; D remains ambiguous. The V and J ends lost 0 bases and 3 bases respectively, with 9 bases between them. The germline CDR1 and CDR2 sequences are LGHDT and YNNKEL (reference sequence). The CDR3 covers 15 residues. This CDR3 reads CASSQESGNNQPQHF. CDR3 in DNA: TGTGCCAGCAGCCAAGAATCGGGGAACAATCAGCCCCAGCATTTT.

The V call is TRBV7-9, the J call TRBJ1-6; weak D call: TRBD1 (5 bases). CDR3 size: 13 residues. Trimming took 8 bases from V and 8 from J, leaving 13 bases between them. In germline, CDR1 is SEHNR, CDR2 FQNEAQ (reference sequence). The CDR3 loop is CASSGGGHSPLHF. The CDR3 nucleotides read TGTGCCAGCTCCGGGGGGGGTCATTCACCCCTCCACTTT.

This clone was counted many times. The chain has TRBV4-1 and TRBJ1-5; D is undetermined. Between the trimmed V and J ends, which lost 4 bases and 4 bases, there was a span of 8 bases. This CDR3 is 13 amino acids long. Germline V CDR1 and CDR2: MGHRA, YSYEKL. Written as DNA, the CDR3 is TGCGCCAGCAGCCCTTTCGTTAATCAGCCCCAGCATTTT. This sequence encodes CASSPFVNQPQHF.

The gene calls are TRBV7-3 and TRBJ1-1; TRBD1 aligns across 9 bases. V shed 2 bases, J shed 5 bases, and the junction held 0 bases outside the gene matches. Germline assignment: CDR1 SGHTA and CDR2 FQGTGA. This CDR3 spans 13 amino acids. The CDR3 loop is CASSLGQGTEAFF. CDR3 coding DNA: TGTGCCAGCAGCTTAGGACAGGGGACTGAAGCTTTCTTT.

J is TRBJ2-7 and V is TRBV18, with D perhaps being TRBD1 or TRBD2 (5 bases each). Germline V gene lookup returns CDR1 KGHSH and CDR2 LQKENI. V was pared by 0 bases and J by 0 bases, with 9 bases between. The CDR3 covers 15 residues. The CDR3 sequence is CASSPPGGDSYEQYF. The CDR3 DNA follows: TGTGCCAGCTCACCACCTGGGGGAGACTCCTACGAGCAGTACTTC.

The V call is TRBV30, the J call TRBJ2-6; maybe TRBD2 (6 bases). This CDR3 has 14 amino acids. Germline V CDR1 and CDR2: GTSNPN, SVGIG (reference sequence). Trimming removed 4 bases at V and 4 bases at J, with 11 bases between. The CDR3 nucleotides read TGTGCCTGGAAAGCGGGCGCAGGGGCCAACGTCCTGACTTTC. Translation: CAWKAGAGANVLTF.

The rearrangement joins TRBV9 to TRBJ1-3, with a possible D match to TRBD1 (5 bases). CDR1 and CDR2 from the germline V gene are SGDLS and YYNGEE. The V and J ends lost 3 bases and 2 bases respectively, with 12 bases between them. The CDR3 totals 15 residues. This CDR3 reads CASSGGRVTGNTIYF. The CDR3 nucleotides are TGTGCCAGCAGCGGAGGCAGGGTGACTGGAAACACCATATATTTT.

The J gene is TRBJ1-5, the V gene TRBV6-1; D is uncertain. Germline-derived CDR1 and CDR2 are MNHNS and SASEGT. This CDR3 contains 13 residues. Trimming pared 2 bases from V and 7 bases from J, leaving 9 bases between. The DNA for the CDR3 is TGTGCCAGCAGTGAACTTCGTGGACAGCCCCAGCATTTT. This sequence encodes CASSELRGQPQHF.

The CDR3 is CASSSRQGAGGYTF. CDR3 sequence (DNA): TGTGCCAGCAGCTCACGACAGGGGGCGGGTGGCTACACCTTC. The chain is built from TRBV27 and TRBJ1-2; the match to TRBD1 covers 10 bases. This CDR3 comprises 14 residues. The trim removed 6 bases at V and 7 bases at J, leaving 8 bases unmatched. Germline assignment: CDR1 MNHEY and CDR2 SMNVEV (reference sequence).